The 13 T cell receptor beta chains below come from one sample, sequenced in a study of blood T cell repertoires in COVID-19. Measured with immunoSEQ multiplex PCR; TCRdb has only the in-frame clones, and not every one. The repertoire holds under 250,000 clones, with around 82% as singletons. Source material: PBMCs or T cells enriched from blood (not recorded which). The receptors were gathered from a woman aged 40 to 50 who had been exposed to COVID-19.

This clone was detected only a few times. The gene calls are TRBV7-2 and TRBJ2-3; 8 bases agree with TRBD2. The CDR3 has 16 amino acids. Germline CDR1 and CDR2: SGHTA and FQGNSA. With V trimmed by 3 bases and J by 1 base, 6 bases remained unmatched. CDR3 region: CASSFAGGHGTDTQYF. The CDR3 nucleotides read TGTGCCAGCAGCTTCGCGGGGGGCCACGGCACAGATACGCAGTATTTT.

The rearrangement joins TRBV3-1 (or the pseudogene TRBV3-2) to TRBJ2-1, with 12 bases aligning to TRBD2. CDR1 and CDR2 (germline): LGHDT, YNNKEL (reference sequence). The CDR3 extends over 13 amino acids. Trimming cost V 8 bases and J 7 bases; bases outside gene matches: 3. Written as DNA, the CDR3 is TGTGCCAGCGGACTAGCGGGACTAAATGAGCAGTTCTTC. This translates into CASGLAGLNEQFF.

This CDR3 is CASSLGTGGNTIYF. In nucleotides, the CDR3 is TGTGCCAGCAGCTTAGGGACAGGCGGAAACACCATATATTTT. The V and J genes are TRBV11-3 and TRBJ1-3; 7 bases map to TRBD1. From germline, CDR1 is SGHNT and CDR2 YENEEA. The CDR3 is 14 residues long. The V segment lost 1 base and the J segment 4 bases; nucleotides outside the gene matches: 1.

This clone has only a few counts. The V call is TRBV2, the J call TRBJ2-5; no clear D. This CDR3 is 12 amino acids long. Germline values: CDR1 SNHLY, CDR2 FYNNEI. Deletions cut 3 bases from V and 5 bases from J, with 7 bases between. CDR3 DNA: TGTGCCAGCAGTGACGGGTGGGAGACCCAGTACTTC. Its translation: CASSDGWETQYF.

V and J are TRBV5-6 and TRBJ1-1; no firm D call. This CDR3 contains 13 residues. Between the trimmed V and J ends, which lost 1 base and 3 bases, there was a span of 7 bases. Germline V gene data show CDR1 as SGHDT and CDR2 as YYEEEE. This CDR3 reads CASSLFQDTEAFF. The CDR3 bases are TGTGCCAGCAGCTTGTTTCAGGACACTGAAGCTTTCTTT.

The chain carries TRBV15 and TRBJ2-1, with TRBD2 as a possible D gene (6 bases). Trimming removed 0 bases at V and 6 bases at J, with 18 bases between. This CDR3 region has 17 residues. Germline CDR1 LNHNV, CDR2 YYDKDF (reference sequence). The CDR3: CATSRDPFGSGGNEQFF. For the CDR3, the DNA is TGTGCCACCAGCAGAGATCCTTTCGGGAGCGGAGGCAATGAGCAGTTCTTC.

The rearrangement joins TRBV19 to TRBJ1-2; possibly TRBD1 for D (5 bases). This CDR3 spans 14 amino acids. V lost 6 bases, J lost 2 bases, and 13 bases lay in between. Germline V lookup: CDR1 LNHDA, CDR2 SQIVND (reference sequence). CDR3: CASSPPGSNYGYTF. Written as DNA, the CDR3 is TGTGCCAGTAGCCCACCAGGGTCGAACTATGGCTACACCTTC.

This chain links TRBV5-1 with TRBJ1-2; D unresolved. The V and J ends lost 2 bases and 5 bases respectively, with 7 bases between them. CDR1 is SGHRS, CDR2 YFSETQ, per germline. The CDR3 sequence is 12 residues long. The CDR3 protein is CASSLGEYGYTF. CDR3 nucleotide sequence: TGCGCCAGCAGCTTAGGAGAATATGGCTACACCTTC.

This clone showed up just once. The chain links TRBV5-1 to TRBJ2-1; 10 bases are a match to TRBD2. The CDR3 contains 17 residues. Germline CDR1 reads SGHRS; CDR2 reads YFSETQ. V shed 0 bases, J shed 0 bases, and the junction held 3 bases outside the gene matches. CDR3 residues: CASSLVSGGSSYNEQFF. For the CDR3, the DNA is TGCGCCAGCAGCTTGGTTAGCGGGGGGAGCTCCTACAATGAGCAGTTCTTC.

This sequence joins TRBV7-9 and TRBJ2-1; TRBD2 agrees at 11 bases. CDR3 length equals 15 residues. V was pared by 1 base and J by 4 bases, with 0 bases of the junction left unmatched. The germline V gene has CDR1 SEHNR and CDR2 FQNEAQ (reference sequence). The CDR3: CASSLGLAGYNEQFF. Here the CDR3 DNA reads TGTGCCAGCAGCTTAGGACTAGCGGGGTACAATGAGCAGTTCTTC.

This clone was counted a single time. The chain is built from TRBV24-1 and TRBJ2-2; TRBD1 might be the D (5 bases). Between the trimmed V and J ends, which lost 7 bases and 7 bases, there was a span of 15 bases. This CDR3 has 14 residues. CDR1 and CDR2 from the germline V gene are KGHDR and SFDVKD. CDR3 DNA sequence: TGTGCCACCAGGACCCAGGGTATCCACGGGGAGCTGTTTTTT. Protein sequence: CATRTQGIHGELFF.

This rearrangement joins TRBV7-2 to TRBJ2-1; 12 bases align to TRBD2. CDR3 length: 13 residues. Germline V gene lookup returns CDR1 SGHTA and CDR2 FQGNSA. After removal of 5 bases from V and 13 bases from J, the junction contained 6 bases not matched to a gene. CDR3 DNA: TGTGCCAGCAGCCTCGCGACTAGCGGGGGTCAGTTCTTC. It codes for CASSLATSGGQFF. Drawing the rest from reference TRBV7-2 and TRBJ2-1, the complete variable domain is GAGVSQSPSNKVTEKGKDVELRCDPISGHTALYWYRQSLGQGLEFLIYFQGNSAPDKSGLPSDRFSAERTGGSVSTLTIQRTQQEDSAVYLCASSLATSGGQFFGPGTRLTVL.

J is TRBJ1-4 and V is TRBV27; 7 bases line up with TRBD1. V trimming: 4 bases; J trimming: 13 bases; junction bases outside the gene matches: 9. CDR1 and CDR2 (germline): MNHEY, SMNVEV (reference sequence). This CDR3 has 13 amino acids. The CDR3, as DNA: TGTGCCAGCAGTTCCGTTTCGCCAGGGGGACTGTTTTTT. It translates to CASSSVSPGGLFF.